The entry below describes one TCR beta chain. The data derive from a study of blood T cell repertoires in COVID-19. For the study at large: Sources were T cells, B-cell-depleted T cells, or PBMCs; the material itself was cDNA or gDNA.

Sequencing used immunoSEQ multiplex PCR; TCRdb keeps in-frame clones, though not all of them. The data hold under 300,000 clones, with 65% to 85% observed a single time. The germline gives CDR1 MNHNY, CDR2 SVGAGI (reference sequence). CDR3 size: 15 residues. V was clipped by 6 bases and J by 11 bases; unmatched bases: 13. Sequenced material: peripheral blood. The chain employs TRBV6-6 and TRBJ1-6, with 7 positions matching TRBD1. This receptor was taken from a woman aged 40 to 50 who had recovered from COVID-19. In nucleotides, the CDR3 is TGTGCCAGCAGGGAAGGGGGCGACGCTCCAACACCCCTCCACTTT. This sequence encodes CASREGGDAPTPLHF.